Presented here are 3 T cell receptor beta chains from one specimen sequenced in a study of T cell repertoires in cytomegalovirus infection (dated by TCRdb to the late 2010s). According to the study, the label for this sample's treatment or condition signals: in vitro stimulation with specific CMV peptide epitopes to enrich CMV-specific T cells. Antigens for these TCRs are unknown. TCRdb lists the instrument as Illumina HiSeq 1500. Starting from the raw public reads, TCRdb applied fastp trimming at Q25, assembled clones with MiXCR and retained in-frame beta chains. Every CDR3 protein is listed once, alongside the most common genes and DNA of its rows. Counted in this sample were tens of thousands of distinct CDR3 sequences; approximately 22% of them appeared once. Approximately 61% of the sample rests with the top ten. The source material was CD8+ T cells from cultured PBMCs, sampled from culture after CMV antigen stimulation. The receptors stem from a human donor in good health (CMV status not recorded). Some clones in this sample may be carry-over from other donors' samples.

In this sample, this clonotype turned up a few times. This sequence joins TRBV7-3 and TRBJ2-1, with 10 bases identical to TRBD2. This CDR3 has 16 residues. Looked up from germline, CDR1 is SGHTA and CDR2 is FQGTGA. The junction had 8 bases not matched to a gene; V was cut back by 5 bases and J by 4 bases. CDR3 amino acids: CASSALAGDMYNEQFF. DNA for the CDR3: TGTGCCAGCAGCGCTCTAGCGGGGGATATGTACAATGAGCAGTTCTTC.

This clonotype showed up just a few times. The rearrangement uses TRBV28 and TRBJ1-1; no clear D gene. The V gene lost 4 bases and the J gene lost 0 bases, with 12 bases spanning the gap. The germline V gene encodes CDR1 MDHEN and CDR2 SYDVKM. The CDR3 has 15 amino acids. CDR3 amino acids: CASSSREDVNTEAFF. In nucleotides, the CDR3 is TGTGCCAGCAGTTCCCGGGAGGATGTGAACACTGAAGCTTTCTTT.

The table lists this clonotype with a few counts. The CDR3 region has the DNA TGTGCCAGCAGTCGCCGGGACAATACCCTCTACGAGCAGTACTTC. It is translated as CASSRRDNTLYEQYF. This chain uses TRBV6-2 or TRBV6-3 with TRBJ2-7, with D perhaps TRBD1 (6 bases). V lost 5 bases and J 3 bases, leaving 17 bases between the germline ends. This CDR3 has 15 residues. Looked up from germline, CDR1 is MNHEY and CDR2 is SVGEGT.